This TCR beta chain stems from a study of T-cell memory formation after mild COVID-19. Findings and caveats of the study: Day 15 to 85 contracting clones showed balanced CD4/CD8; later expanders leaned CD4+. Mostly located in CM and EM were contracting CD4+ clones, with contracting CD8+ clones located in EMRA. Among clones peaking at day 37 in the second wave, SARS-CoV-2 specificity remained unconfirmed.

With constant-segment primers, 5'RACE yielded cDNA libraries of TCR alpha and TCR beta that carried sample barcodes and UMIs. MiXCR was run by TCRdb on the 5' RACE reads, yielding one entry per CDR3 protein. The sample consists of 400,000 to 550,000 distinct CDR3 sequences, roughly 23% of them appearing once. The CDR3 has 17 amino acids. With 6 bases clipped from V and 0 bases from J, the junction kept 14 bases outside the gene matches. Germline CDR1 is MNHEY and CDR2 is SMNVEV (reference sequence). In regard to this clonotype: Its antigen is not known.

The chain has TRBV27 and TRBJ2-7, with 7 nucleotides matching TRBD2. Sequencing was done on a sample of PBMCs or a T cell subset sorted from them (not recorded which). This receptor was obtained from an adult woman who had mild COVID-19 (a few samples of this study predate the infection). Cell type and time point are not known. The CDR3 coding sequence is TGTGCCAGCAGCAATCCCCGCGGACTAGACTTCTCCTACGAGCAGTACTTC. This translates into CASSNPRGLDFSYEQYF.